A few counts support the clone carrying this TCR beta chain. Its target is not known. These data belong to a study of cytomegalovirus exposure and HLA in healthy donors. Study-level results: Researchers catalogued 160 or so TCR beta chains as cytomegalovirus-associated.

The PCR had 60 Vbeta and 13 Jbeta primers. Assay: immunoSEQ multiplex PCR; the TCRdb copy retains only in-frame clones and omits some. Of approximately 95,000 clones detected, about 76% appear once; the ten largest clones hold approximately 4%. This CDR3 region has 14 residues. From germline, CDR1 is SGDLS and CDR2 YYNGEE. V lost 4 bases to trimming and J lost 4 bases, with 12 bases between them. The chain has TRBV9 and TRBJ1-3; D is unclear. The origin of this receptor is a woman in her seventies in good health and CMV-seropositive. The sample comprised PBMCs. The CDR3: CASSSGTRGNTIYF. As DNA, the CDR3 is TGTGCCAGCAGCTCCGGAACCAGGGGAAACACCATATATTTT.